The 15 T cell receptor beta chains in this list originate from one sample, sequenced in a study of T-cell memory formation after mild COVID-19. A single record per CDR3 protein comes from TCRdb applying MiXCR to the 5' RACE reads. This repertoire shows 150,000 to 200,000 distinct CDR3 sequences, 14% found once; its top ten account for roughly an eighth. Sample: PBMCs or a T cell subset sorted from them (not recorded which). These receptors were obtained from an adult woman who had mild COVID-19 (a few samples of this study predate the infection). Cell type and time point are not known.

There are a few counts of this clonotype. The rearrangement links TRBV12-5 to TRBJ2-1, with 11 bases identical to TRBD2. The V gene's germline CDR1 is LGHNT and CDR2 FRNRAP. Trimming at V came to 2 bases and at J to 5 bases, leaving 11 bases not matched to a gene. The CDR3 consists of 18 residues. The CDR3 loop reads CASGLTRGLAGIHNEQFF. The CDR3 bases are TGTGCTAGTGGTTTGACCAGAGGACTAGCGGGTATACACAATGAGCAGTTCTTC. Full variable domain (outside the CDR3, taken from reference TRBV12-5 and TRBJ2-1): DARVTQTPRHKVTEMGQEVTMRCQPILGHNTVFWYRQTMMQGLELLAYFRNRAPLDDSGMPKDRFSAEMPDATLATLKIQPSEPRDSAVYFCASGLTRGLAGIHNEQFFGPGTRLTVL.

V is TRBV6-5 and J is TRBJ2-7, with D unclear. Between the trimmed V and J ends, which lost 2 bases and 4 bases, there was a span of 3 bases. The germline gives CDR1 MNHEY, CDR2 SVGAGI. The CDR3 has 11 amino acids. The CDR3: CASSYEYEQYF. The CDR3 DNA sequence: TGTGCCAGCAGTTACGAGTACGAGCAGTACTTC.

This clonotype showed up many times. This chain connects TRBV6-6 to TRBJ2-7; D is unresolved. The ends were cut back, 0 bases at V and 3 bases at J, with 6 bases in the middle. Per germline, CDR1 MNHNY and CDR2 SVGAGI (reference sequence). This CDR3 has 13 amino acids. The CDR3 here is CASSYSQLYEQYF. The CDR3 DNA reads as TGTGCCAGCAGTTACTCGCAACTCTACGAGCAGTACTTC.

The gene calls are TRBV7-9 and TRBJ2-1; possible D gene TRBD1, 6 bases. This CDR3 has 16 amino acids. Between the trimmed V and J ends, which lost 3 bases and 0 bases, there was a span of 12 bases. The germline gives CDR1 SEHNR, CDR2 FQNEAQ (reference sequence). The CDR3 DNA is TGTGCCAGCAGCTTCCCACAGGGATACTCCTACAATGAGCAGTTCTTC. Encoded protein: CASSFPQGYSYNEQFF.

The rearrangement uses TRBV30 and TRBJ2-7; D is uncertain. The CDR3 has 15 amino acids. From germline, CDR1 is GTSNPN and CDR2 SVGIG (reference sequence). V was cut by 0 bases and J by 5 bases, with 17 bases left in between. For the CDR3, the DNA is TGTGCCTGGAGTGTTACTCGGCTAGTCCTCCACGAGCAGTACTTC. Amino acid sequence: CAWSVTRLVLHEQYF.

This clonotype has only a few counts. CDR3 protein: CASSFTPATPTGELFF. CDR3 bases: TGTGCCAGCAGTTTTACCCCGGCTACTCCCACCGGGGAGCTGTTTTTT. The chain recombines TRBV6-5 with TRBJ2-2; D call uncertain. Germline lookup yields CDR1 MNHEY and CDR2 SVGAGI. Trimming stripped 4 bases from V and 4 bases from J, with 16 bases between. This CDR3 has 16 residues.

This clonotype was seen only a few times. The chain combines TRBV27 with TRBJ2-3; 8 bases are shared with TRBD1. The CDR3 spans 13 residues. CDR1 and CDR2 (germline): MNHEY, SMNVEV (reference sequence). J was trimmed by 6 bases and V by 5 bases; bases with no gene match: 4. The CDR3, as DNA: TGTGCCAGCAGTAGACAGGGGCACGATACGCAGTATTTT. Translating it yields CASSRQGHDTQYF.

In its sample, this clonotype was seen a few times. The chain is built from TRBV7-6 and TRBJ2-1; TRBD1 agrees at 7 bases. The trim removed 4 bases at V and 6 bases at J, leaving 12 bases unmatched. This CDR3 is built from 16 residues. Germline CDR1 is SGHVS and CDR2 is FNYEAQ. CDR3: CASSSFPGQNPNEQFF. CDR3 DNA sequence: TGTGCCAGCAGCTCGTTCCCGGGACAGAACCCCAATGAGCAGTTCTTC.

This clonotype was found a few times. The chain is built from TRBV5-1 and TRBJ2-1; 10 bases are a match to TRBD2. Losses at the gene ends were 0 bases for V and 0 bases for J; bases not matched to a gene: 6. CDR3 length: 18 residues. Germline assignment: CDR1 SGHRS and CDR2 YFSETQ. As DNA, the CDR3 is TGCGCCAGCAGCTTGGACCTACTAGCGGGGAGCTCCTACAATGAGCAGTTCTTC. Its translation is CASSLDLLAGSSYNEQFF.

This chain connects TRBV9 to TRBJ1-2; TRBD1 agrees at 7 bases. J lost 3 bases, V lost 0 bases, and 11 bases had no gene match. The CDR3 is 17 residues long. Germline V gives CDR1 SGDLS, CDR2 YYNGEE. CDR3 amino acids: CASSVAHNEGADYGYTF. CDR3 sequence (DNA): TGTGCCAGCAGCGTAGCACATAATGAGGGGGCTGACTATGGCTACACCTTC.

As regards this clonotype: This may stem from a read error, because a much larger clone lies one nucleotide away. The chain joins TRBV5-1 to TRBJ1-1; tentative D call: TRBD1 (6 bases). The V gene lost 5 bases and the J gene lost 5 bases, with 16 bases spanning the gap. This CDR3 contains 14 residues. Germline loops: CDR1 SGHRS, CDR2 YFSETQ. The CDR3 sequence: CASSWSWGQTEAFF. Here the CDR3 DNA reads TGCGCCAGCAGTTGGTCCTGGGGGCAAACTGAAGCTTTCTTT.

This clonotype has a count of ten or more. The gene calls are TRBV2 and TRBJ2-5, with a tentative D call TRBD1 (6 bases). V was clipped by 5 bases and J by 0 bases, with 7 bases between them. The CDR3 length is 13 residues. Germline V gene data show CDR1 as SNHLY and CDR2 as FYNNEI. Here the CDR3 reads CASSRDNQETQYF. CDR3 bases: TGTGCCAGCAGTCGGGACAACCAAGAGACCCAGTACTTC.

The chain's CDR3 is CASSDPLSLAGGRDTQYF. The CDR3 DNA sequence: TGTGCCAGCAGTGACCCTCTATCTTTGGCGGGGGGCCGGGATACGCAGTATTTT. V and J are TRBV2 and TRBJ2-3, with 8 bases lining up with TRBD2. J lost 6 bases, V lost 3 bases, and 17 bases had no gene match. Germline CDR1 is SNHLY and CDR2 is FYNNEI. This CDR3 contains 18 residues.

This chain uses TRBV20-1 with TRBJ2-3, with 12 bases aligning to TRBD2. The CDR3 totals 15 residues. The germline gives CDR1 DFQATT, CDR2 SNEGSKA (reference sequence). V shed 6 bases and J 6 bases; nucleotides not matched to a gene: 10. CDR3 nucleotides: TGCAGTGCCCCGATGACTAGCGGGAGAGGGGATACGCAGTATTTT. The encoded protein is CSAPMTSGRGDTQYF.

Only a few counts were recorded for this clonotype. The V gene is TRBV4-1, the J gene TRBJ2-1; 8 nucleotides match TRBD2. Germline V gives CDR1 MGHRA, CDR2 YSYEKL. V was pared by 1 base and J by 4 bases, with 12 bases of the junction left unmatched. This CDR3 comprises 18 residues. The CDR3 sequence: CASSQVEGSGGAYNEQFF. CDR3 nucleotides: TGCGCCAGCAGCCAAGTGGAGGGCTCGGGGGGGGCTTACAATGAGCAGTTCTTC.